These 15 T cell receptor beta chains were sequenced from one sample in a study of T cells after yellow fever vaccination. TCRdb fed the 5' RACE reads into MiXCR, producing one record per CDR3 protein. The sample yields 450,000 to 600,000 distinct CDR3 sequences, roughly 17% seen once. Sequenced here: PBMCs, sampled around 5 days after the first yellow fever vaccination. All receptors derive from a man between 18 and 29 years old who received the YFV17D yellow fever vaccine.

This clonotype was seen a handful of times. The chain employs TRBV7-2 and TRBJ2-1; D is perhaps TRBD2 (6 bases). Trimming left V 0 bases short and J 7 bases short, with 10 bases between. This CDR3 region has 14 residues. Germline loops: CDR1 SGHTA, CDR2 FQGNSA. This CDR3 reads CASSLALGRNEQFF. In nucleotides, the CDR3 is TGTGCCAGCAGCTTAGCCCTGGGGAGGAATGAGCAGTTCTTC.

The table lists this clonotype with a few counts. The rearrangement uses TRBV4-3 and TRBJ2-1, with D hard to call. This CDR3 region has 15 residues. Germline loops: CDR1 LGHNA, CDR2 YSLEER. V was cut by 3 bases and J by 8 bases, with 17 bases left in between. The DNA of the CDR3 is TGCGCCAGCAGCCAGGCCTACAGAGCCGCTCATGAGCAGTTCTTC. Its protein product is CASSQAYRAAHEQFF.

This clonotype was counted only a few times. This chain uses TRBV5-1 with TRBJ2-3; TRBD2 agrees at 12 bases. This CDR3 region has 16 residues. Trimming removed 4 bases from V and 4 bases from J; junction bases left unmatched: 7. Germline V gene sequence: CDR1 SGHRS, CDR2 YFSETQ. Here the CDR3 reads CASSPLTSGGSDTQYF. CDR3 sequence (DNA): TGCGCCAGCAGCCCTCTGACTAGCGGGGGATCAGATACGCAGTATTTT.

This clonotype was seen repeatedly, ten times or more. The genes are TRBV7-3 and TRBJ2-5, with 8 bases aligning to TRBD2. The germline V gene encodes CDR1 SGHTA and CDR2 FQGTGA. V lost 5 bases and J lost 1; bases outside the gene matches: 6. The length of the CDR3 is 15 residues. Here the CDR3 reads CASSVGLGFQETQYF. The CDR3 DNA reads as TGTGCCAGCAGCGTGGGACTAGGGTTCCAAGAGACCCAGTACTTC. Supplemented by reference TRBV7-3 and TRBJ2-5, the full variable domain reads GAGVSQTPSNKVTEKGKYVELRCDPISGHTALYWYRQSLGQGPEFLIYFQGTGAADDSGLPNDRFFAVRPEGSVSTLKIQRTERGDSAVYLCASSVGLGFQETQYFGPGTRLLVL.

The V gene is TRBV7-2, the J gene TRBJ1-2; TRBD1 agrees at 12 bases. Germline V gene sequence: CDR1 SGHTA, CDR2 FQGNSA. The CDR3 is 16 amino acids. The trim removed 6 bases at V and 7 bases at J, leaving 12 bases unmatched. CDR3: CASSILPGQGAGGYTF. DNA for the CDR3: TGTGCCAGCAGTATCCTCCCGGGACAGGGGGCGGGTGGCTACACCTTC. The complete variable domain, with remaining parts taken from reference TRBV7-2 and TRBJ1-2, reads GAGVSQSPSNKVTEKGKDVELRCDPISGHTALYWYRQSLGQGLEFLIYFQGNSAPDKSGLPSDRFSAERTGGSVSTLTIQRTQQEDSAVYLCASSILPGQGAGGYTFGSGTRLTVV.

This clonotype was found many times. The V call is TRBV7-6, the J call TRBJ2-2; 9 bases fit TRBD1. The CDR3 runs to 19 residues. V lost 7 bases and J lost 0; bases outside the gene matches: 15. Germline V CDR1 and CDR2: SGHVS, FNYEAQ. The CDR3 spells CASTNPLFDRGANTGELFF. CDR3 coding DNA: TGTGCCAGCACCAACCCCCTCTTCGACAGGGGGGCGAACACCGGGGAGCTGTTTTTT.

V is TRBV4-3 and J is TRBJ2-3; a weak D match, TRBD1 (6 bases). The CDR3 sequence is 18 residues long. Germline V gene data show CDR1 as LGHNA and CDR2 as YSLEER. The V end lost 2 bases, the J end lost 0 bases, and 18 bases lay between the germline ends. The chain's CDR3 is CASSQLYIRDRSTDTQYF. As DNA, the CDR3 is TGCGCCAGCAGCCAACTCTACATTAGAGACAGGAGCACAGATACGCAGTATTTT.

CDR3 sequence (DNA): TGTGCCAGCAGCCAGGCAGTCAATTACAATGAGCAGTTCTTC. Translating it yields CASSQAVNYNEQFF. This sequence joins TRBV6-4 and TRBJ2-1; D not resolved. Trimming stripped 6 bases from V and 4 bases from J, with 13 bases between. Germline V gene lookup returns CDR1 MRHNA and CDR2 SNTAGT. CDR3 length: 14 residues.

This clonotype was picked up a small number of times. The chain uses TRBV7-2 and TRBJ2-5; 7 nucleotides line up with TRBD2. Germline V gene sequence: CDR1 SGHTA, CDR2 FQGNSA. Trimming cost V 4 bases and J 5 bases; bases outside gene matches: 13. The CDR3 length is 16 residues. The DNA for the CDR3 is TGTGCCAGCAGCTCAAGGCCCGGGGAGGGACGTGAGACCCAGTACTTC. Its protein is CASSSRPGEGRETQYF. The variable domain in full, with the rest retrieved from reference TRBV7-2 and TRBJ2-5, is GAGVSQSPSNKVTEKGKDVELRCDPISGHTALYWYRQSLGQGLEFLIYFQGNSAPDKSGLPSDRFSAERTGGSVSTLTIQRTQQEDSAVYLCASSSRPGEGRETQYFGPGTRLLVL.

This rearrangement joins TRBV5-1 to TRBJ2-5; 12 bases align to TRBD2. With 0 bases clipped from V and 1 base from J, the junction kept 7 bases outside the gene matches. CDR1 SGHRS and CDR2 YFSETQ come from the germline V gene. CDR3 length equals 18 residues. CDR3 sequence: CASSLAPSGGAVQETQYF. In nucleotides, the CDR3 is TGCGCCAGCAGCTTGGCTCCTAGCGGGGGGGCCGTCCAAGAGACCCAGTACTTC. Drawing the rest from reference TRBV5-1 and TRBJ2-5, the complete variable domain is KAGVTQTPRYLIKTRGQQVTLSCSPISGHRSVSWYQQTPGQGLQFLFEYFSETQRNKGNFPGRFSGRQFSNSRSEMNVSTLELGDSALYLCASSLAPSGGAVQETQYFGPGTRLLVL.

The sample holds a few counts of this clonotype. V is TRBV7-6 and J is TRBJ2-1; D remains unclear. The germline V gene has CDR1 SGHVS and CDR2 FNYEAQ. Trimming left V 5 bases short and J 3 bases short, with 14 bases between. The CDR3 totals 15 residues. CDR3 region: CASSPTASNYNEQFF. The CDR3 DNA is TGTGCCAGCAGCCCCACGGCTTCCAACTACAATGAGCAGTTCTTC.

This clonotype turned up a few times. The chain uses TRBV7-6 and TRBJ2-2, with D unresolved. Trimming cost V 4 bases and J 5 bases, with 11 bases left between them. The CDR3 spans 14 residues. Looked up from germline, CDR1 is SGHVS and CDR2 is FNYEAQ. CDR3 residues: CASSSTAGTGELFF. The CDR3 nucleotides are TGTGCCAGCAGCTCTACGGCTGGAACCGGGGAGCTGTTTTTT.

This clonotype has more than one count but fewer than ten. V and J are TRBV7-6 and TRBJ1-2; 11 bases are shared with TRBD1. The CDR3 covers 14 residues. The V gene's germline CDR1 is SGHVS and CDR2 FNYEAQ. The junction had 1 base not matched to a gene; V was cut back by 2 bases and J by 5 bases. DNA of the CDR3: TGTGCCAGCAGCTTAAGGGACAGGGGGTATGGCTACACCTTC. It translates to CASSLRDRGYGYTF.

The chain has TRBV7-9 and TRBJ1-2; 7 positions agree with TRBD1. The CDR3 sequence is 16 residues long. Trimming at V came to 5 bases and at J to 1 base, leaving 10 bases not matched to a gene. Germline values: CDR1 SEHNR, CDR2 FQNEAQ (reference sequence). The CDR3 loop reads CASSAPGTEFNYGYTF. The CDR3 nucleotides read TGTGCCAGCAGCGCCCCCGGGACAGAATTTAACTATGGCTACACCTTC.

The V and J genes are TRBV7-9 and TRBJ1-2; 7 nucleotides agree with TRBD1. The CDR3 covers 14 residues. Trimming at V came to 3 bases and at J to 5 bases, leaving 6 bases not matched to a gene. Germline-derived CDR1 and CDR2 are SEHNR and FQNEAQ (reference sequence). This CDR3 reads CASSFTGTDYGYTF. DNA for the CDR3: TGTGCCAGCAGCTTTACCGGGACAGATTATGGCTACACCTTC.